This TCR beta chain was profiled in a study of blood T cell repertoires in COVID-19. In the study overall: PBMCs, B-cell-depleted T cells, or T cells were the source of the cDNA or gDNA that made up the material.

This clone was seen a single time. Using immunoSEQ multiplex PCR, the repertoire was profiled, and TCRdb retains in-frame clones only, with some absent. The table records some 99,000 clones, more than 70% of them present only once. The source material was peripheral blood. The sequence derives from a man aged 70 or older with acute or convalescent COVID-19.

This CDR3 is CASSDTGPSSSNQPQHF. CDR3 DNA: TGTGCCAGCTCAGACACCGGTCCATCATCCAGCAATCAGCCCCAGCATTTT. V is TRBV18 and J is TRBJ1-5; D gene unclear. The germline gives CDR1 KGHSH, CDR2 LQKENI. This CDR3 has 17 residues. V was shortened by 5 bases and J by 1 base, with 18 bases between the two germline ends.